This T cell receptor (beta chain) came from a study of OX40 agonist ivuxolimab in advanced cancers. For the study in its entirety: Ivuxolimab was an agonistic, fully human IgG2 monoclonal antibody directed against OX40 (CD134), a costimulatory receptor. Intravenous ivuxolimab was administered to patients every 2 weeks at six dose levels: 0.01, 0.1, 0.3, 1.5, 3 and 10 mg/kg. Of the approximately 54 dose-escalation patients, hepatocellular carcinoma was present in about 20, melanoma in approximately 15, renal cell carcinoma in 9 and head and neck cancer in 9. In the dose-escalation cohort, more than 75% of patients were male, and the mean age was approximately 60 years, with a range of roughly 23 to 85. Prior anti-PD-1, anti-PD-L1 or anti-CTLA-4 therapy was permitted, and checkpoint inhibitors had been received by about 36% of dose-escalation patients. Partial responses occurred in three dose-escalation patients, of whom one had hepatocellular carcinoma and two had cutaneous melanoma. Peripheral TCRbeta sequencing aimed to test whether ivuxolimab altered TCR sequence diversity and caused clonal T-cell expansion. The paper describes the monotherapy dose-escalation part (N of about 54 patients) of the phase I trial of ivuxolimab.

Patients with a history of autoimmune disease or receiving systemic immunosuppression were excluded from the trial. Peripheral blood for TCR sequencing was collected from all dose cohorts at baseline, on cycle 4 day 1, and on cycle 7 day 1. Samples came from an open-label, multicenter, first-in-human phase I dose-escalation trial of ivuxolimab. Adults with locally advanced or metastatic melanoma, renal cell carcinoma, hepatocellular carcinoma or head and neck squamous cell carcinoma were enrolled in the trial. Before TCR sequencing, CD4+ and CD8+ T cells were separately sorted from peripheral blood. To note about this clone: Its recognized antigen is unknown. One base away there is no much larger clone; base qualities are not given.

On the study overall, not on this receptor specifically: At doses of 0.1 to 3.0 mg/kg, clonal expansion of both CD4+ and CD8+ T cells in blood was seen between baseline and week 6. Low levels of normalized T-cell clonal expansion were also shown by some nonresponding patients. Partial responders in the 0.1-3.0 mg/kg groups had among the lowest normalized peripheral clonal expansion, especially among CD8+ T cells. After ivuxolimab, CD8+ T cells had more expanded clones than CD4+ T cells on average. Antigen specificity was not determined for the clonally expanded peripheral T cells.

Counted from cysteine to phenylalanine, this CDR3 has 15 amino acids. Kept here is only the CDR3 DNA, which spans 45 bases and is read in frame from base 1. Trimming takes 11 bases from V and 0 bases from J, and the germline ends sit 17 bases apart. Via the germline V gene, CDR1 is ENHRY and CDR2 SYGVKD. Genomic DNA was extracted from sorted cells for sequencing of the TCRbeta CDR3 region. The immunoSEQ Assay was used to sequence the TCRbeta CDR3 regions. This is the immuneACCESS table as TCRdb keeps it, with only in-frame sequences that have V and J called. A part of the clones is gone; compared with another copy, unresolved V genes explain less than half, and the rest is unexplained. The sample profile shows about 51,000 clones; around 77% of them were found once. 2% of the sample comes from the top ten.

The receptor's source is an adult with an advanced solid tumor such as melanoma, head and neck, liver or kidney cancer. The chain uses TRBV10-3 and TRBJ1-5; a tentative D call is TRBD1 (5 bases match). The sample consisted of CD4+ or CD8+ T cells sorted from blood, taken in a trial of the OX40 agonist ivuxolimab. The CDR3 is CAPTGQLYSNQPQHF. In nucleotide form, the sequence is TGTGCCCCGACGGGGCAGTTGTATAGCAATCAGCCCCAGCATTTT.